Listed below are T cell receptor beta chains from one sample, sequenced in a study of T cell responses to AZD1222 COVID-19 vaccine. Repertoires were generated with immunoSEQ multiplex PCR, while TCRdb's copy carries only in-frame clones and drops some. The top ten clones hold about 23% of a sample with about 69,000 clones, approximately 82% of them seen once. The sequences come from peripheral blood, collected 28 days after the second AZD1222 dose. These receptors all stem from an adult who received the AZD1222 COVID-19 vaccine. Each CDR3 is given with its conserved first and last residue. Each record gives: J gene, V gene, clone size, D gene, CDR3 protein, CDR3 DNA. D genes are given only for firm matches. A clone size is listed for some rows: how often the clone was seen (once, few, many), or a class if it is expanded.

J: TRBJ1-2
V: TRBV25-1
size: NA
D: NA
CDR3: CASSETGGYGYTF
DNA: TGTGCCAGCAGTGAAACAGGAGGCTATGGCTACACCTTC

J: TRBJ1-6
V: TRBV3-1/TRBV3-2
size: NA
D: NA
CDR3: CASSQTDSTNSPLHF
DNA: TGTGCCAGCAGCCAAACCGACAGCACTAATTCACCCCTCCACTTT

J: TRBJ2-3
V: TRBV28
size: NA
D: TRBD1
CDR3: CASSSLTGGHSDTQYF
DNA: TGTGCCAGCAGTTCCCTGACAGGGGGTCATTCAGATACGCAGTATTTT

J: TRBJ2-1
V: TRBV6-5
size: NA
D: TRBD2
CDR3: CASSPPSGGVWEQFF
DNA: TGTGCCAGCAGTCCCCCTAGCGGGGGGGTTTGGGAGCAGTTCTTC

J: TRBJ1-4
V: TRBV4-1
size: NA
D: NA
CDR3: CASSQVKNYSGRKLFF
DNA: TGCGCCAGCAGCCAAGTTAAAAATTACAGCGGTAGGAAACTGTTTTTT

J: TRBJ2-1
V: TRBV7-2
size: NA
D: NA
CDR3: CASSLVSGVSEQFF
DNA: TGTGCCAGCAGCTTAGTATCTGGGGTGAGTGAGCAGTTCTTC

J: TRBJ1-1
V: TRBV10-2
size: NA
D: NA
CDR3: CATSTGSSQAFF
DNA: TGCGCCACCTCGACCGGGAGCAGTCAAGCTTTCTTT

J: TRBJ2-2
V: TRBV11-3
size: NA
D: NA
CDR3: CASTLRGRNTGELFF
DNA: TGTGCCAGCACCTTGAGGGGGAGAAACACCGGGGAGCTGTTTTTT

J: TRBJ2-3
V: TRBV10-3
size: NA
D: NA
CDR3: CAISESIQGTSTDTQYF
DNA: TGTGCCATCAGTGAGTCGATTCAGGGGACTAGCACAGATACGCAGTATTTT

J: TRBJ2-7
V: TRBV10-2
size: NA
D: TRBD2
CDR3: CASKTSGTYEQYF
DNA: TGCGCCAGCAAGACTAGCGGCACCTACGAGCAGTACTTC

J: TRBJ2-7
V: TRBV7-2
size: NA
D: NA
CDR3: CASSPDRSNYEQYF
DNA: TGTGCCAGCAGCCCGGACAGATCTAACTACGAGCAGTACTTC

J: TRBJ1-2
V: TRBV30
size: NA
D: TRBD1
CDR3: CAWSGDRGYGYTF
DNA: TGTGCCTGGAGTGGCGACAGGGGCTATGGCTACACCTTC

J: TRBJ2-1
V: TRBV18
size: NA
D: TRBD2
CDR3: CASSPGTINNEQFF
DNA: TGTGCCAGCTCACCAGGGACTATTAACAATGAGCAGTTCTTC

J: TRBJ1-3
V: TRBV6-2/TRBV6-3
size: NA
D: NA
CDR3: CASSSRTVGNTIYF
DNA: TGTGCCAGCAGCTCCCGGACAGTTGGAAACACCATATATTTT

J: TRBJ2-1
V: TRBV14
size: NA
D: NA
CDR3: CASSQLSVQFF
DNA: TGTGCCAGCAGCCAATTATCCGTGCAGTTCTTC

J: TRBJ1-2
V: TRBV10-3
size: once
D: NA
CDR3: CAISDGGAHGYTF
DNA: TGTGCCATCAGTGATGGGGGGGCCCATGGCTACACCTTC

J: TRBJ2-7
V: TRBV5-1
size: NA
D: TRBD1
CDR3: CASSKGQGTYEQYF
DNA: TGCGCCAGCAGCAAGGGACAGGGAACCTACGAGCAGTACTTC

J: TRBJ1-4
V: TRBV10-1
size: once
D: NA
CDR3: CASSESGVEKLFF
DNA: TGCGCCAGCAGTGAGTCGGGGGTGGAAAAACTGTTTTTT

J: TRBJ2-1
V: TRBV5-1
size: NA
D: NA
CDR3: CASSLQTYNEQFF
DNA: TGCGCCAGCAGCTTGCAGACATACAATGAGCAGTTCTTC

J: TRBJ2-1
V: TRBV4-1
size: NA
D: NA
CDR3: CASSQYQGRLAGLNEQFF
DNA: TGCGCCAGCAGCCAATATCAGGGGAGACTAGCAGGGTTGAATGAGCAGTTCTTC

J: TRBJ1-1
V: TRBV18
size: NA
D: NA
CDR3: CASSPPTGSNTEAFF
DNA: TGTGCCAGCTCACCACCGACAGGTTCAAACACTGAAGCTTTCTTT

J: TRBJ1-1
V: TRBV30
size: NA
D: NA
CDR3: CAWSGLWGSTEAFF
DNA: TGTGCCTGGAGTGGTTTGTGGGGGAGCACTGAAGCTTTCTTT

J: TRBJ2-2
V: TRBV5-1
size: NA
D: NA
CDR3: CASSWQGAGELFF
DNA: TGCGCCAGCAGCTGGCAAGGGGCCGGGGAGCTGTTTTTT

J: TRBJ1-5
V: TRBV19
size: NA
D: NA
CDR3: CASSIEGGYSNQPQHF
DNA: TGTGCCAGTAGTATAGAGGGCGGCTATAGCAATCAGCCCCAGCATTTT

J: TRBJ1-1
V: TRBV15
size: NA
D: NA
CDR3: CATSRATGTEAFF
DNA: TGTGCCACCAGCAGAGCAACGGGCACTGAAGCTTTCTTT

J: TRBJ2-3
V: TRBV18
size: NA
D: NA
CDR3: CASSPPRVADTQYF
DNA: TGTGCCAGCTCACCACCAAGGGTTGCAGATACGCAGTATTTT

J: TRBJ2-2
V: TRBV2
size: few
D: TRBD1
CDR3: CASSELTGGGELFF
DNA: TGTGCCAGCAGTGAACTCACAGGGGGTGGGGAGCTGTTTTTT

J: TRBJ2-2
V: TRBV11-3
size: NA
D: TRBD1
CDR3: CASSSTGQEGGELFF
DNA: TGTGCCAGCAGCTCAACAGGACAGGAAGGCGGGGAGCTGTTTTTT

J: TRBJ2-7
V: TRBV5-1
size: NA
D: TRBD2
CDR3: CASSPSGAGTYEQYF
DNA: TGCGCCAGCAGCCCGTCGGGAGCGGGGACCTACGAGCAGTACTTC

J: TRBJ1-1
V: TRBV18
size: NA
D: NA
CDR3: CASSPTDINTEAFF
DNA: TGTGCCAGCTCACCGACGGATATAAACACTGAAGCTTTCTTT

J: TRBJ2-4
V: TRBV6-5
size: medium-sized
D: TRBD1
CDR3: CASRGGQGNIQYF
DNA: TGTGCCAGCAGGGGTGGACAGGGTAACATTCAGTACTTC

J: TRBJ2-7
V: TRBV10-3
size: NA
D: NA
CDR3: CAISDPSYEQYF
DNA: TGTGCCATCAGTGACCCCTCCTACGAGCAGTACTTC

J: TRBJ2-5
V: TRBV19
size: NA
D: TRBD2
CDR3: CASSIMKRGAGETQYF
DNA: TGTGCCAGTAGTATAATGAAGCGGGGGGCCGGAGAGACCCAGTACTTC

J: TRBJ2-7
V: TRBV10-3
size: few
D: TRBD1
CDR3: CAISGTGTPNSYEQYF
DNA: TGTGCCATCAGTGGGACAGGGACACCCAACTCCTACGAGCAGTACTTC

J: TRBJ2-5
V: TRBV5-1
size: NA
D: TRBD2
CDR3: CATRGSGGERETQYF
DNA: TGCGCCACCCGCGGTAGCGGGGGCGAAAGGGAGACCCAGTACTTC

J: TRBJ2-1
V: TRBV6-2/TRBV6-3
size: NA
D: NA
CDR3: CASSYIRRGEQFF
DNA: TGTGCCAGCAGTTATATAAGACGGGGCGAGCAGTTCTTC

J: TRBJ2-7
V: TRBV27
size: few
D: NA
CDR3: CASRSSWGWGEQYF
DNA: TGTGCCAGCAGATCTAGTTGGGGCTGGGGAGAGCAGTACTTC

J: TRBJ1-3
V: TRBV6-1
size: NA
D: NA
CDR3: CASSAPPRQYSGNTIYF
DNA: TGTGCCAGCAGTGCCCCTCCCCGACAGTACTCTGGAAACACCATATATTTT

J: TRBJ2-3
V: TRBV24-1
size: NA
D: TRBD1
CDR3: CATEGAETDTQYF
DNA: TGTGCCACCGAGGGGGCAGAGACAGATACGCAGTATTTT

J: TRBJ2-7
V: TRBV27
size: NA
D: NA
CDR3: CASSPGQSYEQYF
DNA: TGTGCCAGCAGTCCAGGACAGTCCTACGAGCAGTACTTC

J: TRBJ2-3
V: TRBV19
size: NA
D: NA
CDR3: CASSILGDTQYF
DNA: TGTGCCAGTAGTATTTTGGGAGATACGCAGTATTTT